This T cell receptor (beta chain) appears in the sequencing data of a study of cytomegalovirus exposure and HLA in healthy donors. Overall study context: Among 150 million to 200 million T cells, an earlier analysis found roughly 100 million unique TCR beta sequences.

Study results and caveats: Later on, an analysis showed TCR association rates differing by HLA locus, with DRB1 the most and HLA-C the fewest. Most TCR sequences were seen very rarely across donors, but some public TCRs occurred in many.

Germline assignment: CDR1 LGHNA and CDR2 YSLEER. CDR3 size: 14 residues. The V and J ends lost 5 bases and 4 bases respectively, with 12 bases between them. Both 60 Vbeta primers and 13 Jbeta primers went into the PCR. In the original workflow: A later analysis tallied tens of millions of unique TCR beta chains, 10 million to 12 million of them shared. Produced via immunoSEQ multiplex PCR; TCRdb's table is partial and in-frame only. V and J calls and clone size are those listed in that table; D and trimming were worked out from the DNA. The profile covers over 35,000 clones, with about 50% appearing a single time and around an eighth taken by the ten largest. This clone occurred a few times. Its antigen is currently unknown.

The material sequenced was PBMCs. The origin of this receptor is a human donor in good health. This chain links TRBV4-3 with TRBJ1-3; weak D call: TRBD1 (6 bases). The CDR3 reads CASSVRTAGNTIYF. The DNA of the CDR3 is TGCGCCAGCAGCGTACGGACAGCCGGAAACACCATATATTTT.